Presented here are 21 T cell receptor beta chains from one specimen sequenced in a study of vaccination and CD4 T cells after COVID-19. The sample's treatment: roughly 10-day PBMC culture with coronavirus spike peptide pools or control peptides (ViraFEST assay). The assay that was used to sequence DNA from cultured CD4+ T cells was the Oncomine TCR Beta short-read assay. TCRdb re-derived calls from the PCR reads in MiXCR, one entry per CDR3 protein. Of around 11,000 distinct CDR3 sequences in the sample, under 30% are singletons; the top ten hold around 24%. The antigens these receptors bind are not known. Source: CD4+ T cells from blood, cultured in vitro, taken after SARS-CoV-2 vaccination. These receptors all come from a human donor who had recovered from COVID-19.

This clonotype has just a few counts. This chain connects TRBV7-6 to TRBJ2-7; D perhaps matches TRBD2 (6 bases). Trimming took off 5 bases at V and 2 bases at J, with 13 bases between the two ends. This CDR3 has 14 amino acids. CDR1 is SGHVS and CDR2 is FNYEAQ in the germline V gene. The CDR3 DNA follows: TGTGCCAGCAGCGCTCGGACTACTCCCTACGAGCAGTACTTC. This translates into CASSARTTPYEQYF.

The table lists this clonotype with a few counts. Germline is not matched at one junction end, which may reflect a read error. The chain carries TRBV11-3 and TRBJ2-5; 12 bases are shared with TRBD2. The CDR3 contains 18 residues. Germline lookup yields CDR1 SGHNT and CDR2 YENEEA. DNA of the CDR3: TGTGCCAGCAGCCCTCATGGACTAGCGGGGTTACGTCAAGGGACCCAGTACTTC. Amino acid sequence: CASSPHGLAGLRQGTQYF. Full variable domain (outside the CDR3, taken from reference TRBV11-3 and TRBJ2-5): EAGVVQSPRYKIIEKKQPVAFWCNPISGHNTLYWYLQNLGQGPELLIRYENEEAVDDSQLPKDRFSAERLKGVDSTLKIQPAELGDSAVYLCASSPHGLAGLRQGTQYFGPGTRLLVL.

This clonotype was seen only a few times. The CDR3 spells CASSLLGPNNEQFF. CDR3 DNA sequence: TGTGCCAGCAGCTTATTAGGGCCAAACAATGAGCAGTTCTTC. The chain uses TRBV7-2 and TRBJ2-1; D gene ambiguous. Trimming stripped 2 bases from V and 5 bases from J, with 10 bases between. Germline V gene data show CDR1 as SGHTA and CDR2 as FQGNSA. CDR3 length equals 14 residues.

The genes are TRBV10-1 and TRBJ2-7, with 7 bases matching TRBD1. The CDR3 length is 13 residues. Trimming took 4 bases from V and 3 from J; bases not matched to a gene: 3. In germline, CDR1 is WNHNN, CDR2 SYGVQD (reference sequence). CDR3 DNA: TGCGCCAGCAGTGCCCAGGGGGTCTACGAGCAGTACTTC. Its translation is CASSAQGVYEQYF.

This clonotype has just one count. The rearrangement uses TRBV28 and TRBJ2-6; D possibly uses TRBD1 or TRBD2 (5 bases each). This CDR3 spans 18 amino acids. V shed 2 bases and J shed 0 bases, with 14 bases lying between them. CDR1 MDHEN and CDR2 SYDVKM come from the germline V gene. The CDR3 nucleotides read TGTGCCAGCAGTTTAGGAGGACAAGGCAGCTCTGGGGCCAACGTCCTGACTTTC. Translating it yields CASSLGGQGSSGANVLTF.

This CDR3 is CASSQDFTSGSYEQYF. The CDR3 DNA sequence: TGCGCCAGCAGCCAAGATTTCACTAGCGGATCCTACGAGCAGTACTTC. The chain combines TRBV4-3 with TRBJ2-7; 8 nucleotides align to TRBD2. The CDR3 sequence is 16 residues long. V shed 0 bases and J 1 base; nucleotides not matched to a gene: 5. Germline V lookup: CDR1 LGHNA, CDR2 YSLEER.

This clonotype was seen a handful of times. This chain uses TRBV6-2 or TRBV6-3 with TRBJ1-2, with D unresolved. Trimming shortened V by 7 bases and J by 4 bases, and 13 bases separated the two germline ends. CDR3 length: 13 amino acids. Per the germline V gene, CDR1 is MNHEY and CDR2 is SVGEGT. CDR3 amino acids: CASNLDLGYGYTF. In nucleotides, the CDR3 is TGTGCCAGCAACCTAGACCTTGGCTATGGCTACACCTTC.

CDR3 coding DNA: TGTGCCACCAGTGACGCCGGACGTTCGAACAATGAGCAGTTCTTC. Residues: CATSDAGRSNNEQFF. The chain recombines TRBV24-1 with TRBJ2-1; the D is unclear. The CDR3 contains 15 residues. The germline CDR1 and CDR2 sequences are KGHDR and SFDVKD. Deletions cut 4 bases from V and 5 bases from J, with 14 bases between.

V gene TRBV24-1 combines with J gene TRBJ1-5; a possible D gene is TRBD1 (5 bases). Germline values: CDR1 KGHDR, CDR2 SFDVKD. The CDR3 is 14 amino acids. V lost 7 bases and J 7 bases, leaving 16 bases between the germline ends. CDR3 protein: CATSGPEGSQPQHF. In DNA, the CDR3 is TGTGCCACCAGCGGCCCGGAGGGGTCGCAGCCCCAGCATTTT.

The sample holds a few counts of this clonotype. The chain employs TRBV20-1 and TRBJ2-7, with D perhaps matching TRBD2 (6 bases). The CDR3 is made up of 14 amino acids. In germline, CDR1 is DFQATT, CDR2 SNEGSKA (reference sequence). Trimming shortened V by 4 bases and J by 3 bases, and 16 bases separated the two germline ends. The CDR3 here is CSATPEGRGYEQYF. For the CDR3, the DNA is TGCAGTGCTACCCCTGAAGGGCGGGGCTACGAGCAGTACTTC.

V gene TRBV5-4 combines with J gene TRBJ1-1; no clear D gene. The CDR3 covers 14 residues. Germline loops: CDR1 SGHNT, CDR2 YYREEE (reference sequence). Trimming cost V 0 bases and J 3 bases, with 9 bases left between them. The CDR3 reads CASSLGGYDTEAFF. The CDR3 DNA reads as TGTGCCAGCAGCTTGGGAGGGTACGACACTGAAGCTTTCTTT.

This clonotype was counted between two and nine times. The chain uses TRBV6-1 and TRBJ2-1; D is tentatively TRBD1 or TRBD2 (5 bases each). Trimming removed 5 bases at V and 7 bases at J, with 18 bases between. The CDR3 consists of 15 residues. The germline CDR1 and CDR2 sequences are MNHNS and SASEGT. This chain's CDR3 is CASSPGGRTRNEQFF. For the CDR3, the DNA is TGTGCCAGCAGTCCTGGGGGACGGACGCGGAATGAGCAGTTCTTC.

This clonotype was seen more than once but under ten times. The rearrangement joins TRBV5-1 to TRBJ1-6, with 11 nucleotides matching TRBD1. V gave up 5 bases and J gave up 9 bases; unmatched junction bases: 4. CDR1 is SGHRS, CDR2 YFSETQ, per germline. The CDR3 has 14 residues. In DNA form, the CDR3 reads TGCGCCAGCAGTCAGGGGACAGGGGGTTCACCCCTCCACTTT. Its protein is CASSQGTGGSPLHF.

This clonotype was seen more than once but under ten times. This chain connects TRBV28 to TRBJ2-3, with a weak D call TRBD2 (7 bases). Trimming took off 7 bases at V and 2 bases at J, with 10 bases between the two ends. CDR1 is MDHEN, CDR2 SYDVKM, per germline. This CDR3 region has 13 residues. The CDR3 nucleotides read TGTGCCAGCAAGCGGGACATCACAGATACGCAGTATTTT. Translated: CASKRDITDTQYF.

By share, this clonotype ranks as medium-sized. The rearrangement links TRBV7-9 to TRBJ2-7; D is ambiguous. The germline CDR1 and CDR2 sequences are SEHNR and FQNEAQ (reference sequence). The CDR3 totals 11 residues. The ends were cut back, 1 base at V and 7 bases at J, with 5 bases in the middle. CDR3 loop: CASSLDTEQYF. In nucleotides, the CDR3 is TGTGCCAGCAGCTTAGATACAGAGCAGTACTTC.

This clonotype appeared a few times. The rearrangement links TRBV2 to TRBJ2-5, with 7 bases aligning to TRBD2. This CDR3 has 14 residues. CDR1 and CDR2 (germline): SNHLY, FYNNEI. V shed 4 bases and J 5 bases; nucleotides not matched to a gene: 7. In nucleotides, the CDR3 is TGTGCCAGCAGTGGGAGTAGGGGAGGGGAGACCCAGTACTTC. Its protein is CASSGSRGGETQYF.

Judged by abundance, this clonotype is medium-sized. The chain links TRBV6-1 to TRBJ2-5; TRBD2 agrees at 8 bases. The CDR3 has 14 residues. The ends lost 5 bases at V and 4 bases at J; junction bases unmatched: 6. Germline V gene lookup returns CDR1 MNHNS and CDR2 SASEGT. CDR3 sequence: CASSLGGAGETQYF. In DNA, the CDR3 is TGTGCCAGCAGTCTCGGGGGGGCCGGAGAGACCCAGTACTTC.

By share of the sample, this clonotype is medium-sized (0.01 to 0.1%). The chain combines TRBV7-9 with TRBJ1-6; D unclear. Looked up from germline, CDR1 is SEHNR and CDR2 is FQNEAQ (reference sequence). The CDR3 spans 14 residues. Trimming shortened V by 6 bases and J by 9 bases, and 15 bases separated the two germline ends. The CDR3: CASSITGIGSPLHF. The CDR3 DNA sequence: TGTGCCAGCAGTATAACGGGCATTGGTTCACCCCTCCACTTT.

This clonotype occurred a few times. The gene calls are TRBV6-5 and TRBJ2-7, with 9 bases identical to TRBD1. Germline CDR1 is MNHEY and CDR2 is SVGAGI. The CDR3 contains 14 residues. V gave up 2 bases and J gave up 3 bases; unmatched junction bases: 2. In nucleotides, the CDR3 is TGTGCCAGCAGTTACACAGGGGGCCGCTACGAGCAGTACTTC. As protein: CASSYTGGRYEQYF.

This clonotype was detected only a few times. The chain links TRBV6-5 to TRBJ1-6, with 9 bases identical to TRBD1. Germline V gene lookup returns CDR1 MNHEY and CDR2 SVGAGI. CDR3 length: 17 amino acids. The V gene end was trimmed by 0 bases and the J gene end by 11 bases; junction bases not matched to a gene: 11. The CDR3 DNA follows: TGTGCCAGCAGTTACTCGAAGGGGACAGGGCGTATGGCACCCCTCCACTTT. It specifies CASSYSKGTGRMAPLHF.

The CDR3 DNA sequence: TGTGCCAGCAGTGAACTGACAGGGGGCTATAACACTGAAGCTTTCTTT. Residues: CASSELTGGYNTEAFF. The chain has TRBV6-1 and TRBJ1-1; 10 nucleotides align to TRBD1. The CDR3 runs 16 residues. Germline V lookup: CDR1 MNHNS, CDR2 SASEGT. V was pared by 2 bases and J by 2 bases, with 5 bases of the junction left unmatched.